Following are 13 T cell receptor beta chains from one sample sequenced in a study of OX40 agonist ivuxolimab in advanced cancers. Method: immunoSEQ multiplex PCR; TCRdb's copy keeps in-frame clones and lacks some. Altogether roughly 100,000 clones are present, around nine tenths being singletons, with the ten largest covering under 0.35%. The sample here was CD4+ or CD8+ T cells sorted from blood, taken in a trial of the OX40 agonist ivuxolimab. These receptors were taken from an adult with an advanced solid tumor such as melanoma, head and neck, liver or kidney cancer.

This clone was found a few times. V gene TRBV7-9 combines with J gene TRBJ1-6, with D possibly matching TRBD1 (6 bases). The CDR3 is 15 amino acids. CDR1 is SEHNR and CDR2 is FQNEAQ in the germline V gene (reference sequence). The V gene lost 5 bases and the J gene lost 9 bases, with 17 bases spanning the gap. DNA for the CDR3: TGTGCCAGCAGCCCCCAAGGGGGGGTCGGTTCACCCCTCCACTTT. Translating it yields CASSPQGGVGSPLHF.

The CDR3: CASRDTHSNQPQHF. The CDR3, as DNA: TGCGCCAGCCGGGACACTCATAGCAATCAGCCCCAGCATTTT. The chain uses TRBV10-2 and TRBJ1-5; maybe TRBD1 (6 bases). Germline CDR1 and CDR2: WSHSY and SAAADI. The CDR3 is 14 residues long. V lost 8 bases and J 0 bases, leaving 11 bases between the germline ends.

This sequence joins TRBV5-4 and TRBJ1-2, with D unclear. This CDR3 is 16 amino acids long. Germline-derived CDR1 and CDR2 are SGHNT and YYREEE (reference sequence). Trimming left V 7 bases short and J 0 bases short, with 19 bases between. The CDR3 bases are TGTGCCAGCCGAGGACCGTCGAGCCTCTCTAACTATGGCTACACCTTC. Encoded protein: CASRGPSSLSNYGYTF.

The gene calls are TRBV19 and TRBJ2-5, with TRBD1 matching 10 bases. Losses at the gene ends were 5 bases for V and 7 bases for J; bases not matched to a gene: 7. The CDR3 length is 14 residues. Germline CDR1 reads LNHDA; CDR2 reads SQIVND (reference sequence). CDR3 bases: TGTGCCAGTAGTGCGACAGGGGGCGCCGGGACCCAGTACTTC. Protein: CASSATGGAGTQYF.

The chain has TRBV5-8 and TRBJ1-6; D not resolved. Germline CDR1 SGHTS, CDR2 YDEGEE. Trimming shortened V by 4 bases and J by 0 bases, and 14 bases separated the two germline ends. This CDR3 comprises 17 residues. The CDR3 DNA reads TGTGCCAGCAGCGGCTACGACATGAGCTCCTATAATTCACCCCTCCACTTT. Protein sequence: CASSGYDMSSYNSPLHF.

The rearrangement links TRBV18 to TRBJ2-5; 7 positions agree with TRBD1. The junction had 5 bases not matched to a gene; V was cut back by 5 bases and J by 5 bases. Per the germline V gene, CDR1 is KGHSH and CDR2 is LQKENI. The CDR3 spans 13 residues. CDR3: CASSFTGAETQYF. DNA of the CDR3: TGTGCCAGCTCATTTACAGGGGCGGAGACCCAGTACTTC.

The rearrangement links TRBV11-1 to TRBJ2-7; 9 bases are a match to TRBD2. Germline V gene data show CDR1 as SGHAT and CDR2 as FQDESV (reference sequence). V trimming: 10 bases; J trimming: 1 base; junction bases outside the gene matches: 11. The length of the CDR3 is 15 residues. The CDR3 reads CATTTERGASYEQYF. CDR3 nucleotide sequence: TGTGCCACCACGACCGAGCGGGGGGCTTCCTACGAGCAGTACTTC.

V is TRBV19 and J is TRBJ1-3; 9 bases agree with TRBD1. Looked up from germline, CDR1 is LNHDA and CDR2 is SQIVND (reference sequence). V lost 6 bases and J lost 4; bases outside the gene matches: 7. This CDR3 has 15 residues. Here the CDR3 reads CASRGTGGSGNTIYF. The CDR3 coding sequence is TGTGCCAGTAGGGGAACAGGGGGCTCAGGAAACACCATATATTTT. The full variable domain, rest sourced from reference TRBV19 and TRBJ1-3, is DGGITQSPKYLFRKEGQNVTLSCEQNLNHDAMYWYRQDPGQGLRLIYYSQIVNDFQKGDIAEGYSVSREKKESFPLTVTSAQKNPTAFYLCASRGTGGSGNTIYFGEGSWLTVV.

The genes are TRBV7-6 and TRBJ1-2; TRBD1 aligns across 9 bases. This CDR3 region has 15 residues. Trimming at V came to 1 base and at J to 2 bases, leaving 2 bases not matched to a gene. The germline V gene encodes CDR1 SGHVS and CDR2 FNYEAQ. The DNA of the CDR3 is TGTGCCAGCAGCTTAGGAGACAGGGGGAACTATGGCTACACCTTC. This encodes CASSLGDRGNYGYTF. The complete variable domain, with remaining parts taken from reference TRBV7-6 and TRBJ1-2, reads GAGVSQSPRYKVTKRGQDVALRCDPISGHVSLYWYRQALGQGPEFLTYFNYEAQQDKSGLPNDRFSAERPEGSISTLTIQRTEQRDSAMYRCASSLGDRGNYGYTFGSGTRLTVV.

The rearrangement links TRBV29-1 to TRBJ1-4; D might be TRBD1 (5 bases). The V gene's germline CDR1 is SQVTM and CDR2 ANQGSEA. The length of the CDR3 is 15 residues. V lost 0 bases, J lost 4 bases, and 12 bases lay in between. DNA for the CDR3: TGCAGCGTTGAAGATGCGGGGGGGGTTAATGAAAAACTGTTTTTT. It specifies CSVEDAGGVNEKLFF.

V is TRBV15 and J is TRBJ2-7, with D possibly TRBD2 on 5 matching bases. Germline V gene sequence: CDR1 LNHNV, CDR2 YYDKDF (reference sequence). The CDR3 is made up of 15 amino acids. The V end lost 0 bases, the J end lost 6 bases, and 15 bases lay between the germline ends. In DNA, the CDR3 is TGTGCCACCAGCAGAGATCATGAAGCGGCGGCCGAGCAGTACTTC. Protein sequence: CATSRDHEAAAEQYF.

CDR3: CASSLDADTGVQPQHF. In DNA form, the CDR3 reads TGTGCCAGCAGCCTCGACGCCGATACAGGGGTCCAGCCCCAGCATTTT. This chain connects TRBV27 to TRBJ1-5; 7 positions match TRBD1. The V gene's germline CDR1 is MNHEY and CDR2 SMNVEV (reference sequence). This CDR3 contains 16 residues. The V and J ends lost 6 bases and 7 bases, in that order; junction bases with no gene match: 15.

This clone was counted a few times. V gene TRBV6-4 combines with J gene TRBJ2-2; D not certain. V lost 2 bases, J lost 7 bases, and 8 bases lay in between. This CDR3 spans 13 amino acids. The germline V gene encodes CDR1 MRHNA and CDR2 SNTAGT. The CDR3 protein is CASSDSFGGELFF. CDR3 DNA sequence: TGTGCCAGCAGTGACAGTTTTGGCGGGGAGCTGTTTTTT.